This entry describes one T cell receptor beta chain. Its antigen is currently unknown. The data originate from a study of cytomegalovirus exposure and HLA in healthy donors. Overall study results and limits: Cytomegalovirus status was reportedly diagnosed by the classifier with high specificity and sensitivity.

V shed 5 bases and J 12 bases; nucleotides not matched to a gene: 15. CDR3 length: 16 amino acids. Germline values: CDR1 SGHVS, CDR2 FQNEAQ. Primers included in the PCR were 60 Vbeta and 13 Jbeta primers. Sequencing was performed with immunoSEQ multiplex PCR; in TCRdb, only in-frame clones are kept and a portion is missing. Among 150,000 or so clones, around 84% were seen once, and the ten largest hold 5.6%. The V and J genes are TRBV7-8 and TRBJ2-1; 11 bases are shared with TRBD2. The origin of this receptor is a woman aged 40 to 50 in good health and CMV-seropositive. Material: PBMCs. This CDR3 reads CASSAIGTSGPSGQFF. As DNA, the CDR3 is TGTGCCAGCAGCGCCATTGGGACTAGCGGCCCTTCGGGGCAGTTCTTC.